Each of the 30 T cell receptor beta chains below was sequenced from the same sample in a study of shared clonotypes between healthy human individuals. Terminally differentiated effector memory CD45RA+ cells were excluded from the naive CD8 cells, which were CD45RO-negative and positively selected for CCR7. The assay was immunoSEQ multiplex PCR, and TCRdb's table has in-frame clones only and misses some. The repertoire has about 2.1 million clones, about 93% of them found once; the top ten carry 1.5% to 2%. Sequencing input: naive CD8+ T cells from PBMCs. These receptors all stem from a man younger than 35 in good health. Some clones in this sample may be carry-over from other donors' samples.

V is TRBV21-1 and J is TRBJ2-2; the table gives TRBD1 as D, unverified against the DNA. TRBV21-1 is a known pseudogene. The CDR3 is 21 residues long. CDR3 in DNA: TGTGCCAGCAGCAAAGGTGGGGCAGGGGGAACTAGACTTAAGAACACCGGGGAGCTGTTTTTT. It encodes CASSKGGAGGTRLKNTGELFF.

Points on this clone: Other DNA sequences from this sample encode an identical CDR3 as well. The chain couples TRBV28 to TRBJ1-1; D ambiguous. V dropped 2 bases and J dropped 0 bases, with 7 bases sitting between them. The CDR3 sequence is 14 residues long. From germline, CDR1 is MDHEN and CDR2 SYDVKM. CDR3 sequence: CASSLVSLNTEAFF. The CDR3 DNA reads TGTGCCAGCAGTTTAGTCAGCCTGAACACTGAAGCTTTCTTT.

Of note for this clone: The same CDR3 arises from other DNA sequences in this sample as well. V usage is TRBV27 and J usage is TRBJ2-1; TRBD2 agrees at 10 bases. Losses at the gene ends were 4 bases for V and 2 bases for J; bases not matched to a gene: 2. The CDR3 length is 15 residues. Germline V gene data show CDR1 as MNHEY and CDR2 as SMNVEV (reference sequence). CDR3 sequence reads: CASSSSGRAYNEQFF. CDR3 nucleotides: TGTGCCAGCAGTTCCAGCGGGAGGGCCTACAATGAGCAGTTCTTC.

The chain joins TRBV28 to TRBJ1-1; D not resolved. Germline assignment: CDR1 MDHEN and CDR2 SYDVKM. V shed 1 base and J shed 1 base, with 7 bases lying between them. CDR3 length equals 14 residues. CDR3 region: CASSLSQWNTEAFF. CDR3 DNA sequence: TGTGCCAGCAGTTTATCACAGTGGAACACTGAAGCTTTCTTT.

This rearrangement joins TRBV9 to TRBJ1-1; 7 bases are shared with TRBD1. This CDR3 is 13 amino acids long. After removal of 2 bases from V and 7 bases from J, the junction contained 5 bases not matched to a gene. From germline, CDR1 is SGDLS and CDR2 YYNGEE. The CDR3 sequence: CASSVDRVGEAFF. CDR3 DNA: TGTGCCAGCAGCGTCGACAGGGTCGGTGAAGCTTTCTTT.

The J gene is TRBJ2-1, the V gene TRBV10-3; tentatively, D is TRBD2 (6 bases). The CDR3 length is 15 residues. Per the germline V gene, CDR1 is ENHRY and CDR2 is SYGVKD. V gave up 6 bases and J gave up 3 bases, with 15 bases separating them. This CDR3 is CAIREVAELYNEQFF. DNA of the CDR3: TGTGCCATCAGGGAAGTAGCGGAGCTCTACAATGAGCAGTTCTTC.

The chain links TRBV6-4 to TRBJ2-7; D possibly corresponds to TRBD2 (7 bases). Per the germline V gene, CDR1 is MRHNA and CDR2 is SNTAGT. Trimming removed 9 bases from V and 7 bases from J, with 22 bases in between. The CDR3 is made up of 14 amino acids. The CDR3 DNA is TGTGCCAGTTCCCCCGGAGGGGGGGCTGATGAGCAGTACTTC. It is translated as CASSPGGGADEQYF.

This rearrangement joins TRBV7-9 to TRBJ2-1, with 10 bases that match TRBD2. The CDR3 is 16 amino acids. Looked up from germline, CDR1 is SEHNR and CDR2 is FQNEAQ (reference sequence). With 4 bases clipped from V and 8 bases from J, the junction kept 11 bases outside the gene matches. The CDR3 is CASSYLTSGTADEQFF. The CDR3 nucleotides read TGTGCCAGCAGCTATTTAACTAGCGGGACCGCGGATGAGCAGTTCTTC.

The chain carries TRBV13 and TRBJ2-1; D is unresolved. Trimming removed 0 bases from V and 11 bases from J, with 14 bases in between. This CDR3 has 14 residues. CDR1 and CDR2 (germline): PRHDT, FYEKMQ (reference sequence). CDR3 sequence: CASSLGKAFLKQFF. CDR3 sequence (DNA): TGTGCCAGCAGCTTAGGAAAAGCGTTCTTGAAGCAGTTCTTC.

This clone was found once. The gene calls are TRBV7-3 and TRBJ2-1; 8 nucleotides align to TRBD2. The germline gives CDR1 SGHTA, CDR2 FQGTGA. The CDR3 consists of 18 residues. The ends lost 1 base at V and 2 bases at J; junction bases unmatched: 10. CDR3 coding DNA: TGTGCCAGCAGCTTAAACCCTCCTACTAGCGGAACCTACAATGAGCAGTTCTTC. Its protein product is CASSLNPPTSGTYNEQFF. Together with reference TRBV7-3 and TRBJ2-1, the CDR3 gives the full variable domain: GAGVSQTPSNKVTEKGKYVELRCDPISGHTALYWYRQSLGQGPEFLIYFQGTGAADDSGLPNDRFFAVRPEGSVSTLKIQRTERGDSAVYLCASSLNPPTSGTYNEQFFGPGTRLTVL.

The CDR3 sequence: CASSLVRRGEQFF. CDR3 DNA sequence: TGTGCCAGCAGCTTAGTTCGGAGGGGTGAGCAGTTCTTC. The rearrangement uses TRBV11-2 and TRBJ2-1, with D possibly TRBD2 on 6 matching bases. The CDR3 has 13 residues. The germline CDR1 and CDR2 sequences are SGHAT and FQNNGV. V dropped 1 base and J dropped 9 bases, with 10 bases sitting between them.

With regard to this clone: The same CDR3 arises from other DNA sequences in this sample as well. The chain couples TRBV4-3 to TRBJ2-7; 7 nucleotides align to TRBD1. Germline CDR1 LGHNA, CDR2 YSLEER. The CDR3 contains 15 residues. V shed 0 bases and J 0 bases; nucleotides not matched to a gene: 2. The CDR3 DNA reads TGCGCCAGCAGCCAAGACCGGGACAGCTCCTACGAGCAGTACTTC. It is translated as CASSQDRDSSYEQYF.

V and J are TRBV28 and TRBJ1-4; possible D gene TRBD1, 6 bases. The CDR3 totals 14 residues. The V gene's germline CDR1 is MDHEN and CDR2 SYDVKM. V lost 7 bases, J lost 12 bases, and 21 bases lay in between. The CDR3 DNA follows: TGTGCCAGCACCCAGTTCACTGGGGGCTTGGAACTGTTTTTT. Residues: CASTQFTGGLELFF.

This clone has just one count. CDR3 bases: TGTGCCAGCAGGGGACTAGCGGGTTTCAATGAGCAGTTCTTC. Translating gives CASRGLAGFNEQFF. This sequence joins TRBV27 and TRBJ2-1; 12 bases are a match to TRBD2. The germline V gene has CDR1 MNHEY and CDR2 SMNVEV (reference sequence). This CDR3 contains 14 residues. The trim removed 6 bases at V and 6 bases at J, leaving 3 bases unmatched.

This rearrangement joins TRBV9 to TRBJ1-5; TRBD1 might be the D (6 bases). This CDR3 region has 21 residues. The germline V gene encodes CDR1 SGDLS and CDR2 YYNGEE. Trimming left V 0 bases short and J 1 base short, with 26 bases between. DNA for the CDR3: TGTGCCAGCAGCGTAGATCCCAACCTCTCTCCGACGGGGGCGAGCAATCAGCCCCAGCATTTT. This gives the protein CASSVDPNLSPTGASNQPQHF.

In this sample, this clone turned up once. This chain links TRBV5-8 with TRBJ2-7; 11 nucleotides align to TRBD1. V was clipped by 5 bases and J by 7 bases; unmatched bases: 14. CDR3 length: 16 amino acids. Germline assignment: CDR1 SGHTS and CDR2 YDEGEE. The CDR3 DNA follows: TGTGCCAGCAGTTACCACCCGGGACAGGGGGAAATTGAGCAGTACTTC. It translates to CASSYHPGQGEIEQYF. The whole variable domain, remainder taken from reference TRBV5-8 and TRBJ2-7, is EAGVTQSPTHLIKTRGQQATLRCSPISGHTSVYWYQQALGLGLQFLLWYDEGEERNRGNFPPRFSGRQFPNYSSELNVNALELEDSALYLCASSYHPGQGEIEQYFGPGTRLTVT.

The chain recombines TRBV7-9 with TRBJ2-1; 8 bases line up with TRBD2. The CDR3 extends over 14 amino acids. From germline, CDR1 is SEHNR and CDR2 FQNEAQ (reference sequence). The ends lost 5 bases at V and 8 bases at J; junction bases unmatched: 8. In nucleotides, the CDR3 is TGTGCCAGCAGCCCCAGCGGGAGTGGACATGAGCAGTTCTTC. It specifies CASSPSGSGHEQFF. Looking up the rest from reference TRBV7-9 and TRBJ2-1 gives the full variable domain: DTGVSQNPRHKITKRGQNVTFRCDPISEHNRLYWYRQTLGQGPEFLTYFQNEAQLEKSRLLSDRFSAERPKGSFSTLEIQRTEQGDSAMYLCASSPSGSGHEQFFGPGTRLTVL.

The chain recombines TRBV7-5 with TRBJ1-5; TRBD1 is the table's D call and was not checked against the DNA. TRBV7-5 is shown as a pseudogene. CDR3 size: 16 residues. CDR3 bases: TGTGCCAGAAGCCCACAAACAGATTATAGCAATCAGCCCCAGCATTTT. It specifies CARSPQTDYSNQPQHF.

J is TRBJ2-1 and V is TRBV7-9; tentative D call: TRBD2 (6 bases). Germline CDR1 SEHNR, CDR2 FQNEAQ (reference sequence). V shed 6 bases and J shed 8 bases, with 8 bases lying between them. This CDR3 comprises 11 residues. CDR3 protein: CASSSSDEQFF. Here the CDR3 DNA reads TGTGCCAGCAGTTCTAGCGATGAGCAGTTCTTC.

J is TRBJ1-2 and V is TRBV25-1; D perhaps matches TRBD1 (5 bases). V was shortened by 1 base and J by 7 bases, with 7 bases between the two germline ends. The V gene's germline CDR1 is MGHDK and CDR2 SYGVNS. The CDR3 loop spans 12 amino acids. The CDR3 bases are TGTGCCAGCAGTGAATTGAGGGGTGGCTACACCTTC. Protein sequence: CASSELRGGYTF.

This chain uses TRBV25-1 with TRBJ2-5; D might be TRBD2 (5 bases). There are 14 residues in the CDR3. CDR1 and CDR2 (germline): MGHDK, SYGVNS. Trimming took 2 bases from V and 5 from J, leaving 12 bases between them. In DNA, the CDR3 is TGTGCCAGCAGTGAAGAGCCTCGAGGGGAGACCCAGTACTTC. It is translated as CASSEEPRGETQYF.

The V gene is TRBV5-4, the J gene TRBJ1-2, with D tentatively TRBD1 (5 bases). V lost 7 bases, J lost 1 base, and 20 bases lay in between. Germline CDR1 reads SGHNT; CDR2 reads YYREEE (reference sequence). The length of the CDR3 is 16 residues. The DNA of the CDR3 is TGTGCCAGCCAGGAGGGAGGGACGCTCCTTAACTATGGCTACACCTTC. Amino acids: CASQEGGTLLNYGYTF.

V and J are TRBV9 and TRBJ1-1; TRBD1 matches at 8 bases. Germline CDR1 and CDR2: SGDLS and YYNGEE. CDR3 length: 12 residues. The ends lost 7 bases at V and 4 bases at J; junction bases unmatched: 3. CDR3 nucleotides: TGTGCCAGCGGGGACAGGTTCACTGAAGCTTTCTTT. Encoded protein: CASGDRFTEAFF.

The chain links TRBV7-3 to TRBJ1-1; tentatively, D is TRBD1 (6 bases). V lost 4 bases, J lost 8 bases, and 11 bases lay in between. The CDR3 contains 12 residues. Germline assignment: CDR1 SGHTA and CDR2 FQGTGA. The CDR3 sequence is CASSSVRGEAFF. The CDR3 region has the DNA TGTGCCAGCAGCTCTGTTAGGGGGGAAGCTTTCTTT.

A single count supports this clone. V gene TRBV28 combines with J gene TRBJ1-3, with no clear D. Looked up from germline, CDR1 is MDHEN and CDR2 is SYDVKM. This CDR3 has 15 residues. Trimming pared 6 bases from V and 0 bases from J, leaving 12 bases between. The CDR3 loop is CASRPYRSSGNTIYF. The CDR3 bases are TGTGCCAGCAGACCGTACCGCAGCTCTGGAAACACCATATATTTT.

The chain combines TRBV5-4 with TRBJ2-5, with D perhaps being TRBD1 or TRBD2 (5 bases each). The CDR3 loop spans 16 amino acids. V was cut by 0 bases and J by 5 bases, with 17 bases left in between. CDR1 and CDR2 from the germline V gene are SGHNT and YYREEE (reference sequence). CDR3 residues: CASSLAVTGGAETQYF. The CDR3 DNA sequence: TGTGCCAGCAGCTTGGCCGTCACAGGAGGTGCGGAGACCCAGTACTTC.

As for this clone: The identical CDR3 is also encoded by other nucleotide sequences in the sample. The V gene is TRBV4-1, the J gene TRBJ2-7, with 7 bases aligning to TRBD2. Germline loops: CDR1 MGHRA, CDR2 YSYEKL. Trimming at V came to 2 bases and at J to 4 bases, leaving 5 bases not matched to a gene. The CDR3 consists of 14 residues. CDR3 DNA: TGCGCCAGCAGCCAAAGGGACGGGGGGTACGAGCAGTACTTC. It yields the protein CASSQRDGGYEQYF.

This clone is a singleton in its sample. This rearrangement joins TRBV4-1 to TRBJ2-5, with 7 positions matching TRBD1. The CDR3 extends over 14 amino acids. In germline, CDR1 is MGHRA, CDR2 YSYEKL. Trimming removed 5 bases from V and 2 bases from J; junction bases left unmatched: 5. This CDR3 reads CASSGRDRQETQYF. In nucleotides, the CDR3 is TGCGCCAGCAGCGGACGGGACAGACAAGAGACCCAGTACTTC.

This chain joins TRBV23-1 and TRBJ2-7; 8 bases agree with TRBD1. TRBV23-1 is an open reading frame whose function is uncertain. Trimming removed 3 bases from V and 4 bases from J; junction bases left unmatched: 5. The CDR3 covers 14 residues. DNA for the CDR3: TGCGCCAGCAGTCACGAGGACAGGGTATACGAGCAGTACTTC. Translating gives CASSHEDRVYEQYF.

The CDR3 sequence: CASSLGGGPSYGYTF. CDR3 coding DNA: TGTGCCAGCAGCTTAGGGGGGGGACCTTCATATGGCTACACCTTC. J is TRBJ1-2 and V is TRBV11-2, with D tentatively TRBD1 (5 bases). The CDR3 contains 15 residues. Trimming took off 1 base at V and 5 bases at J, with 14 bases between the two ends. Germline lookup yields CDR1 SGHAT and CDR2 FQNNGV.